The 29 T cell receptor beta chains below all came from one sample that was sequenced in a study of cytomegalovirus exposure and HLA in healthy donors. This PCR relied on a set of 60 Vbeta primers and 13 Jbeta primers. Method: immunoSEQ multiplex PCR; TCRdb's copy keeps in-frame clones and lacks some. This sample has 150,000 to 200,000 clones; 65% to 85% occur once, and the top ten carry over 2.5%. The sequenced material came from PBMCs. The source is a woman aged 40 to 50 in good health and CMV-seropositive.

V and J are TRBV9 and TRBJ2-7; no definite D call. The germline V gene has CDR1 SGDLS and CDR2 YYNGEE. V lost 4 bases to trimming and J lost 3 bases, with 14 bases between them. The CDR3 covers 14 residues. The CDR3 region has the DNA TGTGCCAGCAGCCCTGACCGGGTCGGCTACGAGCAGTACTTC. Translation: CASSPDRVGYEQYF.

The V call is TRBV9, the J call TRBJ2-2; D might be TRBD1 (5 bases). CDR1 is SGDLS, CDR2 YYNGEE, per germline. Deletions cut 6 bases from V and 5 bases from J, with 17 bases between. The CDR3 contains 15 residues. In nucleotides, the CDR3 is TGTGCCAGCACCGCAAGGGGCCTGGAGACCGGGGAGCTGTTTTTT. Encoded protein: CASTARGLETGELFF.

The V and J genes are TRBV9 and TRBJ2-7; 8 bases agree with TRBD2. The V segment lost 0 bases and the J segment 3 bases; nucleotides outside the gene matches: 5. Germline-derived CDR1 and CDR2 are SGDLS and YYNGEE. The CDR3 length is 15 residues. In DNA form, the CDR3 reads TGTGCCAGCAGCGTAGGGGGTAGCGGGAACTACGAGCAGTACTTC. This translates into CASSVGGSGNYEQYF.

This rearrangement joins TRBV5-1 to TRBJ2-3; D is unresolved. V lost 2 bases to trimming and J lost 8 bases, with 9 bases between them. The germline CDR1 and CDR2 sequences are SGHRS and YFSETQ. The CDR3 has 12 amino acids. CDR3 in DNA: TGCGCCAGCAGCTTAGATGCCGGTACGCAGTATTTT. Amino acids: CASSLDAGTQYF.

This chain uses TRBV19 with TRBJ1-5, with D maybe TRBD1 (5 bases). The germline CDR1 and CDR2 sequences are LNHDA and SQIVND (reference sequence). V lost 5 bases to trimming and J lost 3 bases, with 11 bases between them. The CDR3 sequence is 14 residues long. CDR3 amino acids: CASSPGLFNQPQHF. The CDR3 bases are TGTGCCAGTAGTCCGGGACTCTTCAATCAGCCCCAGCATTTT.

The chain has TRBV28 and TRBJ1-4, with unresolved D. This CDR3 has 16 amino acids. CDR1 is MDHEN, CDR2 SYDVKM, per germline. V was shortened by 5 bases and J by 4 bases, with 17 bases between the two germline ends. Here the CDR3 reads CASSTWTLRYNEKLFF. As DNA, the CDR3 is TGTGCCAGCAGTACCTGGACTTTGCGCTATAATGAAAAACTGTTTTTT.

The V gene is TRBV23-1, the J gene TRBJ2-3; maybe TRBD2 (7 bases). TRBV23-1 is an ORF, and what it does is uncertain. The CDR3 is made up of 14 amino acids. Trimming took off 0 bases at V and 6 bases at J, with 10 bases between the two ends. CDR3 in amino acids: CASSQSKGGDTQYF. The CDR3 DNA follows: TGCGCCAGCAGTCAATCGAAGGGGGGGGATACGCAGTATTTT.

This clone was recorded a few times. Different DNA sequences within this sample yield the same CDR3. The V and J genes are TRBV2 and TRBJ1-2; tentative D call: TRBD1 (6 bases). V gave up 4 bases and J gave up 8 bases, with 11 bases separating them. Germline lookup yields CDR1 SNHLY and CDR2 FYNNEI. The CDR3 totals 12 residues. DNA for the CDR3: TGTGCCAGCAGTGGAACAGGGCAAGGCTACACCTTC. It specifies CASSGTGQGYTF.

The J gene is TRBJ2-2, the V gene TRBV7-7; TRBD2 aligns across 10 bases. The junction had 9 bases not matched to a gene; V was cut back by 7 bases and J by 7 bases. This CDR3 is built from 15 residues. Germline CDR1 SSHAT, CDR2 FNYEAQ (reference sequence). The CDR3 DNA sequence: TGTGCCAGCAAAAGAGCGGGGGGGCCTTTCGGGGAGCTGTTTTTT. Its translation: CASKRAGGPFGELFF.

The V and J genes are TRBV27 and TRBJ1-2; 7 positions agree with TRBD1. V was pared by 5 bases and J by 8 bases, with 8 bases of the junction left unmatched. The CDR3 sequence is 13 residues long. CDR1 is MNHEY, CDR2 SMNVEV, per germline (reference sequence). The CDR3 protein is CASSPRTGGGYTF. The CDR3, as DNA: TGTGCCAGCAGTCCCCGGACAGGCGGGGGCTACACCTTC.

This clone came up a few times. The chain employs TRBV14 and TRBJ2-5, with a weak D call TRBD2 (5 bases). CDR1 and CDR2 (germline): SGHDN, FVKESK. Trimming stripped 0 bases from V and 5 bases from J, with 16 bases between. The CDR3 consists of 16 residues. The CDR3 nucleotides read TGTGCCAGCAGCCAAGATCCCCTAGCTTCACCCGAGACCCAGTACTTC. Protein: CASSQDPLASPETQYF. Supplemented by reference TRBV14 and TRBJ2-5, the full variable domain reads EAGVTQFPSHSVIEKGQTVTLRCDPISGHDNLYWYRRVMGKEIKFLLHFVKESKQDESGMPNNRFLAERTGGTYSTLKVQPAELEDSGVYFCASSQDPLASPETQYFGPGTRLLVL.

This chain uses TRBV18 with TRBJ1-1; the match to TRBD1 covers 7 bases. The CDR3 contains 15 residues. V shed 1 base, J shed 1 base, and the junction held 3 bases outside the gene matches. The germline V gene encodes CDR1 KGHSH and CDR2 LQKENI. This chain's CDR3 is CASSPQGAQNTEAFF. The CDR3 DNA reads TGTGCCAGCTCACCACAGGGGGCCCAGAACACTGAAGCTTTCTTT.

This chain joins TRBV5-1 and TRBJ2-5; 8 bases fit TRBD1. Germline V gene sequence: CDR1 SGHRS, CDR2 YFSETQ. CDR3 length: 16 amino acids. J gave up 4 bases and V 0 bases, and 8 bases lay outside the gene matches. CDR3 nucleotide sequence: TGCGCCAGCAGCTTGGCCGCAGGGGGCGCGTCAGAGACCCAGTACTTC. Amino acids: CASSLAAGGASETQYF.

This sequence joins TRBV9 and TRBJ2-1, with 10 bases aligning to TRBD2. The CDR3 extends over 15 amino acids. In germline, CDR1 is SGDLS, CDR2 YYNGEE. Trimming at V came to 0 bases and at J to 7 bases, leaving 4 bases not matched to a gene. The CDR3 protein is CASSVALAGVNEQFF. The CDR3 DNA sequence: TGTGCCAGCAGCGTAGCTCTAGCGGGAGTGAATGAGCAGTTCTTC.

This clone was recorded a few times. As DNA, the CDR3 is TGTGCCAGCAGCCGGACAGGGGAGGGCTATGGCTACACCTTC. This translates into CASSRTGEGYGYTF. V is TRBV7-2 and J is TRBJ1-2, with 9 nucleotides matching TRBD1. The CDR3 contains 14 residues. V shed 5 bases, J shed 4 bases, and the junction held 5 bases outside the gene matches. Germline V gene lookup returns CDR1 SGHTA and CDR2 FQGNSA.

This clone was seen only a few times. The chain links TRBV28 to TRBJ2-7, with a possible D match to TRBD2 (6 bases). V lost 7 bases, J lost 2 bases, and 15 bases lay in between. Germline CDR1 reads MDHEN; CDR2 reads SYDVKM. This CDR3 region has 14 residues. This chain's CDR3 is CASTSGGATYEQYF. CDR3 in DNA: TGTGCCAGCACCAGCGGCGGGGCTACCTACGAGCAGTACTTC.

The chain recombines TRBV2 with TRBJ2-7, with 7 bases aligning to TRBD1. The junction had 2 bases not matched to a gene; V was cut back by 5 bases and J by 4 bases. The CDR3 is 12 amino acids. The germline V gene has CDR1 SNHLY and CDR2 FYNNEI. CDR3 loop: CASSIQGYEQYF. The CDR3 region has the DNA TGTGCCAGCAGTATACAGGGGTACGAGCAGTACTTC.

The rearrangement joins TRBV6-6 to TRBJ1-5; possible D gene TRBD1, 6 bases. Germline V gene data show CDR1 as MNHNY and CDR2 as SVGAGI (reference sequence). The CDR3 has 15 residues. V was cut by 6 bases and J by 2 bases, with 14 bases left in between. CDR3 in amino acids: CASSPRGDGNQPQHF. The CDR3 region has the DNA TGTGCCAGCAGCCCCAGGGGCGATGGCAATCAGCCCCAGCATTTT.

The chain has TRBV11-2 and TRBJ1-1; unclear D gene. Germline lookup yields CDR1 SGHAT and CDR2 FQNNGV. The CDR3 covers 15 residues. Trimming took 5 bases from V and 1 from J, leaving 14 bases between them. This CDR3 is CASSLGVYRNTEAFF. The CDR3 region has the DNA TGTGCCAGCAGCCTCGGGGTATATCGGAACACTGAAGCTTTCTTT.

The sample holds one count of this clone. The CDR3 DNA reads as TGCGCCAGCAGTGATCAGGGTAGCAATCAGCCCCAGCATTTT. Translating gives CASSDQGSNQPQHF. This chain connects TRBV10-2 to TRBJ1-5; a weak D match, TRBD1 (5 bases). The CDR3 is made up of 14 amino acids. With 3 bases removed from V and 0 bases from J, the gap between germline ends came to 6 bases. The germline V gene encodes CDR1 WSHSY and CDR2 SAAADI.

This clone was found once. The CDR3 is CASSLGNGGYTF. The CDR3 nucleotides are TGTGCCAGCAGCTTAGGAAACGGGGGCTACACCTTC. The chain uses TRBV5-6 and TRBJ1-2, with D uncertain. Germline V CDR1 and CDR2: SGHDT, YYEEEE. The CDR3 is 12 amino acids. Trimming removed 2 bases from V and 8 bases from J, with 10 bases in between.

This chain joins TRBV4-1 and TRBJ2-5; 8 bases line up with TRBD2. The DNA end lines up better with TRBJ2-7; the J call may be wrong. CDR3 size: 15 residues. The germline V gene has CDR1 MGHRA and CDR2 YSYEKL. Here the CDR3 DNA reads TGCGCCAGCAGCCAAGAGCGGGGGGCTTCCTACGAGCAGTACTTC. Its protein is CASSQERGASYEQYF.

The rearrangement uses TRBV5-4 and TRBJ1-2; tentative D call: TRBD1 (6 bases). From germline, CDR1 is SGHNT and CDR2 YYREEE (reference sequence). The CDR3 runs to 14 residues. Trimming cost V 4 bases and J 5 bases, with 15 bases left between them. The CDR3 spells CASSLDSNFYGYTF. CDR3 sequence (DNA): TGTGCCAGCAGCCTGGACAGCAATTTTTATGGCTACACCTTC.

This clone was observed a few times. The chain carries TRBV6-5 and TRBJ2-1; a weak D match, TRBD1 (6 bases). CDR3 length: 15 residues. Germline CDR1 is MNHEY and CDR2 is SVGAGI. Trimming cost V 6 bases and J 4 bases, with 16 bases left between them. In nucleotides, the CDR3 is TGTGCCAGCAGACGCCCTGGACAGACTTACAATGAGCAGTTCTTC. Translating it yields CASRRPGQTYNEQFF.

The rearrangement uses TRBV7-2 and TRBJ2-2, with D perhaps TRBD1 (5 bases). This CDR3 comprises 15 residues. Germline CDR1 and CDR2: SGHTA and FQGNSA. Trimming cost V 1 base and J 1 base, with 7 bases left between them. CDR3 region: CASSLGTLNTGELFF. CDR3 DNA: TGTGCCAGCAGCTTAGGGACACTGAACACCGGGGAGCTGTTTTTT. Full variable domain (outside the CDR3, taken from reference TRBV7-2 and TRBJ2-2): GAGVSQSPSNKVTEKGKDVELRCDPISGHTALYWYRQSLGQGLEFLIYFQGNSAPDKSGLPSDRFSAERTGGSVSTLTIQRTQQEDSAVYLCASSLGTLNTGELFFGEGSRLTVL.

V and J are TRBV6-1 and TRBJ2-5, with D possibly matching TRBD2 (6 bases). The CDR3 is made up of 14 amino acids. Germline lookup yields CDR1 MNHNS and CDR2 SASEGT. Trimming removed 8 bases at V and 2 bases at J, with 15 bases between. CDR3 nucleotide sequence: TGTGCCAGCTCCGGGTGGGCGGGGCAAGAGACCCAGTACTTC. Protein sequence: CASSGWAGQETQYF.

This rearrangement joins TRBV29-1 to TRBJ1-1; tentatively, D is TRBD1 (5 bases). Germline V gives CDR1 SQVTM, CDR2 ANQGSEA. CDR3 length: 14 amino acids. The V and J ends lost 7 bases and 1 base respectively, with 16 bases between them. CDR3 DNA sequence: TGCAGCGCTCAGACAGTGGGCTCGAACACTGAAGCTTTCTTT. This translates into CSAQTVGSNTEAFF.

The rearrangement links TRBV6-1 to TRBJ1-1; D not certain. The CDR3 is 14 residues long. V was cut by 6 bases and J by 8 bases, with 19 bases left in between. Looked up from germline, CDR1 is MNHNS and CDR2 is SASEGT. This CDR3 reads CASSPGSISREAFF. CDR3 bases: TGTGCCAGCAGCCCAGGATCGATCTCCAGGGAAGCTTTCTTT.

The V and J genes are TRBV7-9 and TRBJ1-4; D is perhaps TRBD1 (5 bases). V was trimmed by 5 bases and J by 1 base, leaving 8 bases between them. The germline V gene has CDR1 SEHNR and CDR2 FQNEAQ (reference sequence). The CDR3 runs to 14 residues. CDR3 in amino acids: CASSIRGTNEKLFF. CDR3 coding DNA: TGTGCCAGCAGCATAAGGGGAACTAATGAAAAACTGTTTTTT.